This TCR beta chain comes out of a study of T cell repertoires in cytomegalovirus infection. Study-wide points: Identification of carriers of CMV plus the relevant HLA was performed using cumulative public TCR beta family frequency. What dominated the ex vivo response were HLA-C-restricted CMV-specific TCR beta clonotypes.

TCRdb re-called the reads through MiXCR, storing one row per CDR3 protein. The data contain about 270,000 distinct CDR3 sequences, approximately 22% of them singletons. For this clonotype: Its antigen is still unknown.

Per germline, CDR1 SQVTM and CDR2 ANQGSEA. The CDR3 spans 14 residues. Between the trimmed V and J ends, which lost 4 bases and 0 bases, there was a span of 12 bases. The gene calls are TRBV29-1 and TRBJ1-2; D perhaps matches TRBD1 (6 bases). Material: cultured PBMCs, obtained from culture after CMV antigen stimulation. The origin of this receptor is a human donor in good health (CMV status not recorded). Some clones in this sample may be carry-over from other donors' samples. CDR3 protein: CSVAGAQANYGYTF. The CDR3 nucleotides read TGCAGCGTTGCAGGGGCCCAAGCTAACTATGGCTACACCTTC.